One sample yielded the 5 T cell receptor beta chains listed below, sequenced in a study of shared clonotypes between healthy human individuals. Here immunoSEQ multiplex PCR was the method, and the copy in TCRdb shows in-frame clones only, minus some. Of 850,000 to 1,200,000 clones listed, 75% were seen once; the top ten hold over 1.3%. The sequencing sample was made of memory CD4+ T cells sorted from blood. Subset meaning: CD45RA-negative fraction. The receptors were gathered from a man between 18 and 29 years old in good health.

The gene calls are TRBV5-6 and TRBJ2-5; 8 bases fit TRBD1. The germline V gene has CDR1 SGHDT and CDR2 YYEEEE. The CDR3 length is 15 residues. V was clipped by 1 base and J by 3 bases; unmatched bases: 5. The CDR3 coding sequence is TGTGCCAGCAGCTTGTTGTCAGGGGGCGAAGAGACCCAGTACTTC. Amino acids: CASSLLSGGEETQYF. Looking up the rest from reference TRBV5-6 and TRBJ2-5 gives the full variable domain: DAGVTQSPTHLIKTRGQQVTLRCSPKSGHDTVSWYQQALGQGPQFIFQYYEEEERQRGNFPDRFSGHQFPNYSSELNVNALLLGDSALYLCASSLLSGGEETQYFGPGTRLLVL.

There are a few counts of this clone. The V call is TRBV28, the J call TRBJ2-7, with 7 bases fitting TRBD1. J gave up 3 bases and V 6 bases, and 11 bases lay outside the gene matches. The CDR3 loop spans 15 amino acids. The germline V gene has CDR1 MDHEN and CDR2 SYDVKM. In DNA, the CDR3 is TGTGCCAGCAGAGACCGACAGGGAAGGGGCTACGAGCAGTACTTC. It is translated as CASRDRQGRGYEQYF. The variable domain in full, completed from reference TRBV28 and TRBJ2-7, reads DVKVTQSSRYLVKRTGEKVFLECVQDMDHENMFWYRQDPGLGLRLIYFSYDVKMKEKGDIPEGYSVSREKKERFSLILESASTNQTSMYLCASRDRQGRGYEQYFGPGTRLTVT.

V gene TRBV5-1 combines with J gene TRBJ2-5, with D tentatively TRBD1 or TRBD2 (5 bases each). This CDR3 has 14 residues. Germline loops: CDR1 SGHRS, CDR2 YFSETQ. V dropped 6 bases and J dropped 5 bases, with 17 bases sitting between them. Here the CDR3 DNA reads TGCGCCAGCACCTTAATGGGGGAGAGGGAGACCCAGTACTTC. Residues: CASTLMGERETQYF.

The chain recombines TRBV19 with TRBJ2-1; the D is unclear. Germline lookup yields CDR1 LNHDA and CDR2 SQIVND (reference sequence). Trimming cost V 7 bases and J 8 bases, with 15 bases left between them. This CDR3 is 13 amino acids long. CDR3 sequence (DNA): TGTGCCAGTATCGGTGGGCCTCGGTATGAGCAGTTCTTC. It specifies CASIGGPRYEQFF.

This clone came up a few times. The sample holds other DNA sequences that translate to the same CDR3. This chain connects TRBV2 to TRBJ1-1; 7 bases line up with TRBD1. The CDR3 has 13 amino acids. Germline V gives CDR1 SNHLY, CDR2 FYNNEI. V lost 5 bases and J lost 3; bases outside the gene matches: 3. The CDR3 sequence is CASSPDRDTEAFF. CDR3 coding DNA: TGTGCCAGCAGTCCAGACAGGGACACTGAAGCTTTCTTT.